This T cell receptor beta chain emerged from a study of blood T cell repertoires in COVID-19. Study details: Collection of acute and convalescent COVID-19 samples took place in the United States, Italy and Spain. In each case, the material was cDNA or gDNA derived from T cells, B-cell-depleted T cells, or PBMCs.

Assay: immunoSEQ multiplex PCR; the TCRdb copy retains only in-frame clones and omits some. Among 200,000 to 250,000 clones listed, about 83% were seen once. V shed 4 bases and J shed 5 bases, with 13 bases lying between them. The CDR3 totals 14 residues. Germline CDR1 reads SGHRS; CDR2 reads YFSETQ. Seattle patients were enrolled during active infection and followed longitudinally. The TCR sequence derives from a woman in her thirties with COVID-19, enrolled during active disease. J is TRBJ2-1 and V is TRBV5-1; tentative D call: TRBD1 (6 bases). Sample: peripheral blood. In DNA, the CDR3 is TGCGCCAGCAGCCCTGGACAGAAAAACAATGAGCAGTTCTTC. Translating gives CASSPGQKNNEQFF.